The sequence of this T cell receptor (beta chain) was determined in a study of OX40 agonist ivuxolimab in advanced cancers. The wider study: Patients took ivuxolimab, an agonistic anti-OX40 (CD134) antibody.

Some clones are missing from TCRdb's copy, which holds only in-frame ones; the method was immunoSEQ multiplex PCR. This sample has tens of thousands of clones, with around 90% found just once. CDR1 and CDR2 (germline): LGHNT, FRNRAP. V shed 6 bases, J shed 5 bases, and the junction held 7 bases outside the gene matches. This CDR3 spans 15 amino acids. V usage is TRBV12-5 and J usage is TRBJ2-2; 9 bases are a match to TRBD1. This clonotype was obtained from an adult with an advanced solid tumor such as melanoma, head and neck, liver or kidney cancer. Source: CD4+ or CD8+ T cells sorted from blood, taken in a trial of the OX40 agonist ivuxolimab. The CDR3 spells CASGPGQGLTGELFF. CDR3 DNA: TGTGCTAGTGGCCCGGGACAGGGTCTTACCGGGGAGCTGTTTTTT.